The entry below gives a single T cell receptor beta chain sequence along with its context. As yet, its antigen is unknown. This entry is derived from a study of cytomegalovirus exposure and HLA in healthy donors. General study results and limits: An assumption of roughly uniform sequencing depth across donors underlay the presence/absence analyses. Within an earlier analysis, most TCR beta V segments proved productive either about 87% or about 30% of the time.

The primer mix had 60 Vbeta and 13 Jbeta primers. Clones were sequenced by immunoSEQ multiplex PCR, and TCRdb holds only the in-frame ones, with some missing. The repertoire has about 190,000 clones, over 65% of them found once; the top ten carry approximately 3.6%. The CDR3 totals 15 residues. In germline, CDR1 is MNHEY, CDR2 SVGAGI. Trimming cost V 4 bases and J 1 base, with 13 bases left between them. Sequences were obtained from PBMCs. This TCR was sampled from a man in his forties in good health and CMV-seropositive. The chain recombines TRBV6-5 with TRBJ1-2; D gene uncertain. In DNA form, the CDR3 reads TGTGCCAGCAGTTTAGATTCCCGAGTTAACTATGGCTACACCTTC. Protein: CASSLDSRVNYGYTF.